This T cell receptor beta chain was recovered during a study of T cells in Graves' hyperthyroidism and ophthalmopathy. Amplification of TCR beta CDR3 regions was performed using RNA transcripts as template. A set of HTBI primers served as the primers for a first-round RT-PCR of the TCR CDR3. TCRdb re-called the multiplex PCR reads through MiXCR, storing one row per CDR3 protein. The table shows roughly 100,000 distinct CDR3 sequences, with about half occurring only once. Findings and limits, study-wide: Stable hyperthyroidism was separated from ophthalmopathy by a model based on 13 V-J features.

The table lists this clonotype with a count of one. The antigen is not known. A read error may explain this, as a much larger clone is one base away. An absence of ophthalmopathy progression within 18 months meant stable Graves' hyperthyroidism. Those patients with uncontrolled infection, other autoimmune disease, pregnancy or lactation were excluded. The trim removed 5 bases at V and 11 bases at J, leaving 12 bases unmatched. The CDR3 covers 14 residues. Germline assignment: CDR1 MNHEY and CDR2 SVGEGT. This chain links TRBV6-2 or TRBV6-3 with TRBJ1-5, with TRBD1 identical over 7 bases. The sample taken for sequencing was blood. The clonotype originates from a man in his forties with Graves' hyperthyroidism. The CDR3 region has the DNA TGTGCCAGCAGTAGGGACAGTGCGAAAGTGGCCCAGCATTTT. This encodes CASSRDSAKVAQHF.